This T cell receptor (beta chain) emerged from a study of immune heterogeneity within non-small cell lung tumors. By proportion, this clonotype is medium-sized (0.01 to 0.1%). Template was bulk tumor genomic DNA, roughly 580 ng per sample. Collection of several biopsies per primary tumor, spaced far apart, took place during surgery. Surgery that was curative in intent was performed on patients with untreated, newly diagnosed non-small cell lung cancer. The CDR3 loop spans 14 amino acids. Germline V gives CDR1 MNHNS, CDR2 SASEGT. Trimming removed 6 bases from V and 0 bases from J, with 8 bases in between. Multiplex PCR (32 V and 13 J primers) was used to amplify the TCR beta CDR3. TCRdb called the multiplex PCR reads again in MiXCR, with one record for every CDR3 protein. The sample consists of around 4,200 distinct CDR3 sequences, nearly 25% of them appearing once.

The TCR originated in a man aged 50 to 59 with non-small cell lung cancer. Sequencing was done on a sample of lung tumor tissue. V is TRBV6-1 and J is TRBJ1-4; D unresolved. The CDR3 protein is CASRTGATNEKLFF. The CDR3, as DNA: TGTGCCAGCAGGACGGGAGCAACTAATGAAAAACTGTTTTTT.